Listed below are T cell receptor beta chains from one sample, sequenced in a study of blood T cell repertoires in COVID-19. Sequencing was performed with immunoSEQ multiplex PCR; in TCRdb, only in-frame clones are kept and a portion is missing. The table records 130,000 to 150,000 clones, 84% of them present only once. Material for sequencing was PBMCs or T cells enriched from blood (not recorded which). The receptor source for this set is a woman between 45 and 65 years old who had been exposed to COVID-19. CDR3s include the opening cysteine and the closing phenylalanine or tryptophan. D genes are given only for firm matches. The size entry is marked missing in some rows and otherwise reads once, few, many or a size class.

V gene	CDR3 length	clone size	D gene	J gene	CDR3 DNA	CDR3 protein
TRBV5-1	15	.	TRBD1	TRBJ1-5	TGCGCCAGCAGCTTGGAAACAGGGGTCAATCAGCCCCAGCATTTT	CASSLETGVNQPQHF
TRBV11-2	14	.	.	TRBJ1-2	TGTGCCAGCAGCTTAGTCGCAGCGCTCTATGGCTACACCTTC	CASSLVAALYGYTF
TRBV5-1	15	.	.	TRBJ1-5	TGCGCCAGCAGTTTGGGGGGCGCGATCAATCAGCCCCAGCATTTT	CASSLGGAINQPQHF
TRBV6-4	12	.	.	TRBJ1-1	TGTGCCAGCAGAATTCCCGGCACTGAAGCTTTCTTT	CASRIPGTEAFF
TRBV5-1	14	.	.	TRBJ2-5	TGCGCCAGCAGCGCAGTCAGGGGTGAAGAGACCCAGTACTTC	CASSAVRGEETQYF
TRBV19	15	.	TRBD1	TRBJ2-3	TGTGCCAGCACCCAGGGGACAGGGGCGGGAGATACGCAGTATTTT	CASTQGTGAGDTQYF
TRBV19	15	.	TRBD2	TRBJ2-5	TGTGCCAGTAGCCGACTAGCGGGACTAGGAGAGACCCAGTACTTC	CASSRLAGLGETQYF
TRBV11-3	18	.	TRBD2	TRBJ2-2	TGTGCCAGCGAGACGGACGGGAGGGCCCCTCCGAGCACCGGGGAGCTGTTTTTT	CASETDGRAPPSTGELFF
TRBV6-5	15	.	TRBD2	TRBJ2-7	TGTGCCAGCAGTTTTAACGGGGGGGGCCCCTACGAGCAGTACTTC	CASSFNGGGPYEQYF
TRBV7-8	13	.	.	TRBJ2-7	TGTGCCAGCAGCCGACAGGATGTCTACGAGCAGTACTTC	CASSRQDVYEQYF
TRBV9	14	.	.	TRBJ2-7	TGTGCCAGCAGCACCCGGGGGGCTAGCGCCGAGCAGTACTTC	CASSTRGASAEQYF
TRBV6-5	16	.	TRBD2	TRBJ2-1	TGTGCCAGCAGTTACCAGGGACTAGCGGGAGCGGGTGAGCAGTTCTTC	CASSYQGLAGAGEQFF
TRBV30	11	.	.	TRBJ1-1	TGTGCCTGGAGGGAGGTTGCTGAAGCTTTCTTT	CAWREVAEAFF
TRBV3-1/TRBV3-2	17	.	TRBD1	TRBJ2-1	TGTGCCAGCAGCCCCTACGGACAGGGGAGGGTTTACAATGAGCAGTTCTTC	CASSPYGQGRVYNEQFF
TRBV19	15	.	.	TRBJ2-3	TGTGCCAGTAGTATAGGCCAGGTCCGCACAGATACGCAGTATTTT	CASSIGQVRTDTQYF
TRBV7-8	16	.	.	TRBJ1-1	TGTGCCAGCAGCTTTTTTTTGCGATCGAGGGACACTGAAGCTTTCTTT	CASSFFLRSRDTEAFF
TRBV9	15	.	TRBD2	TRBJ2-3	TGTGCCAGCAGCGTTCTAGCGGGAGTCACAGATACGCAGTATTTT	CASSVLAGVTDTQYF
TRBV9	17	.	.	TRBJ2-2	TGTGCCAGCAGCGGGGGCTGGGGGCCCAAGAGCTCCGGGGAGCTGTTTTTT	CASSGGWGPKSSGELFF
TRBV5-1	14	.	.	TRBJ1-2	TGCGCCAGCAGCTTGCGGGGGGGGCCGGAAGGCTACACCTTC	CASSLRGGPEGYTF
TRBV30	13	.	.	TRBJ1-1	TGTGCCTGGAGTGTACTAGGGAACACTGAAGCTTTCTTT	CAWSVLGNTEAFF
TRBV7-9	13	.	.	TRBJ1-1	TGTGCCAGCAGCTTAGGGGGAGGGGCTGAAGCTTTCTTT	CASSLGGGAEAFF
TRBV27	14	.	.	TRBJ1-3	TGTGCCAGCAGTCTGACAGCCTCTGGAAACACCATATATTTT	CASSLTASGNTIYF
TRBV6-5	11	.	.	TRBJ2-7	TGTGCCAGCAACCCCTTGACAGCCCAGTACTTC	CASNPLTAQYF
TRBV6-2/TRBV6-3	17	few	TRBD2	TRBJ2-1	TGTGCCAGCAGTTACAGAGGACTAGCGGGAGGAAAGGATGAGCAGTTCTTC	CASSYRGLAGGKDEQFF
TRBV19	15	.	.	TRBJ1-5	TGTGCCAGTAGTAACTCGGACAGAAAGAATCAGCCCCAGCATTTT	CASSNSDRKNQPQHF
TRBV6-5	15	.	.	TRBJ2-3	TGTGCCAGCCTAAGGGGCTCCACTAGCACAGATACGCAGTATTTT	CASLRGSTSTDTQYF
TRBV10-1	16	.	.	TRBJ2-3	TGCGCCAGCAGTGAGTCGGTGGGAGATGACACAGATACGCAGTATTTT	CASSESVGDDTDTQYF
TRBV5-4	15	.	.	TRBJ2-3	TGTGCCAGCAGCTTGTTTGGACAGCGCACAGATACGCAGTATTTT	CASSLFGQRTDTQYF
TRBV6-5	14	once	.	TRBJ2-3	TGTGCCAGCAGCCGTCTGGAGGGCGCAGATACGCAGTATTTT	CASSRLEGADTQYF
TRBV3-1/TRBV3-2	15	.	.	TRBJ2-7	TGTGCCAGCAGCCAATTTGGAGGGAGCTCCTACGAGCAGTACTTC	CASSQFGGSSYEQYF
TRBV6-4	13	.	TRBD1	TRBJ2-3	TGTGCCAGCAGCCGACAGGGTACAGATACGCAGTATTTT	CASSRQGTDTQYF
TRBV6-5	15	.	.	TRBJ2-5	TGTGCCAGCAGGGTACCAGGAGGTGGGGAAGAGACCCAGTACTTC	CASRVPGGGEETQYF
TRBV5-4	14	.	.	TRBJ2-2	TGTGCCAGCAGCGCGACAGTGAACACCGGGGAGCTGTTTTTT	CASSATVNTGELFF
TRBV29-1	12	.	.	TRBJ1-3	TGCAGCGTTAGAGAGTCTGGAAACACCATATATTTT	CSVRESGNTIYF
TRBV15	16	.	.	TRBJ1-3	TGTGCCACCAGCAGAGAGCCTAAGCTCTCTGGAAACACCATATATTTT	CATSREPKLSGNTIYF
TRBV4-1	14	.	.	TRBJ2-7	TGCGCCAGCAGCGCCTCACCAGTATATGGCGAGCAGTACTTC	CASSASPVYGEQYF
TRBV18	16	.	TRBD2	TRBJ2-2	TGTGCCAGCTCACCAGGACTAGCGGGAACCACCGGGGAGCTGTTTTTT	CASSPGLAGTTGELFF
TRBV6-1	14	once	.	TRBJ1-2	TGTGCCAGCAGTGAATTTTCGGTGGTCTATGGCTACACCTTC	CASSEFSVVYGYTF
TRBV6-1	16	.	TRBD1	TRBJ2-2	TGTGCCAGCAGTGGCCTCCGGGACAGGAACACCGGGGAGCTGTTTTTT	CASSGLRDRNTGELFF
TRBV5-1	14	.	.	TRBJ2-5	TGCGCCAGCAGACCGGTGGGAGGAGGAGAGACCCAGTACTTC	CASRPVGGGETQYF
TRBV20-1	13	.	.	TRBJ2-7	TGCAGTGCTAGTGTGACTAGAAGAGGCGAGCAGTACTTC	CSASVTRRGEQYF
TRBV5-5	17	.	TRBD2	TRBJ2-4	TGTGCCAGCAGCTCGGAGCGGGAGGGCCGTAACAAAAACATTCAGTACTTC	CASSSEREGRNKNIQYF
TRBV6-6	13	.	TRBD2	TRBJ2-2	TGTGCCAGCATCAGAGCGGGGGCCGGGGAGCTGTTTTTT	CASIRAGAGELFF
TRBV12-3/TRBV12-4	13	.	.	TRBJ2-3	TGTGCCAGCAGTTTAGCGGGGCCAGATACGCAGTATTTT	CASSLAGPDTQYF
TRBV4-2	16	.	TRBD2	TRBJ2-1	TGTGCCAGCAGCCCCGAAAGCGGGGGGGGTTACAATGAGCAGTTCTTC	CASSPESGGGYNEQFF
TRBV6-5	13	.	.	TRBJ1-5	TGTGCCAGCGGACCGGGGGTAGGACAGCCCCAGCATTTT	CASGPGVGQPQHF
TRBV30	14	.	.	TRBJ1-1	TGTGCCTGGAGTGTATCCACAGGCCGGCCTGAAGCTTTCTTT	CAWSVSTGRPEAFF
TRBV5-4	16	.	.	TRBJ2-7	TGTGCCAGCAGCCTTGGGCGGGGTTCGATCTACTACGAGCAGTACTTC	CASSLGRGSIYYEQYF
TRBV30	12	.	TRBD2	TRBJ2-7	TGTGCCTGGACTAGCGGAAACTACGAGCAGTACTTC	CAWTSGNYEQYF
TRBV2	13	.	.	TRBJ1-1	TGTGCCAGCAGTGAAGTAGGCCCCCCGGGAGCTTTCTTT	CASSEVGPPGAFF
TRBV12-3/TRBV12-4	12	.	.	TRBJ1-2	TGTGCCACCCACTCCCCTGGACACGGCTACACCTTC	CATHSPGHGYTF
TRBV19	16	.	TRBD2	TRBJ2-5	TGTGCCAGTAGCGCAAAATTGGGACTAATACAAGAGACCCAGTACTTC	CASSAKLGLIQETQYF
TRBV5-1	14	.	TRBD1	TRBJ2-2	TGCGCCAGCAGCTTGGACAGGGGGGTCGGGGAGCTGTTTTTT	CASSLDRGVGELFF
TRBV11-1	13	few	.	TRBJ1-2	TGTGCCAGCAGCTTACGGGTCAACTATGGCTACACCTTC	CASSLRVNYGYTF
TRBV27	13	.	.	TRBJ1-2	TGTGCCACAAGAGGAAGGTCGGCCTATGGCTACACCTTC	CATRGRSAYGYTF
TRBV5-4	14	.	.	TRBJ2-7	TGTGCCAGCAGCACAGAACCCCGTTCACTCGAGCAGTACTTC	CASSTEPRSLEQYF
TRBV19	13	.	.	TRBJ2-1	TGTGCCAGTAGTAGAACCGCGCGCGATGAGCAGTTCTTC	CASSRTARDEQFF